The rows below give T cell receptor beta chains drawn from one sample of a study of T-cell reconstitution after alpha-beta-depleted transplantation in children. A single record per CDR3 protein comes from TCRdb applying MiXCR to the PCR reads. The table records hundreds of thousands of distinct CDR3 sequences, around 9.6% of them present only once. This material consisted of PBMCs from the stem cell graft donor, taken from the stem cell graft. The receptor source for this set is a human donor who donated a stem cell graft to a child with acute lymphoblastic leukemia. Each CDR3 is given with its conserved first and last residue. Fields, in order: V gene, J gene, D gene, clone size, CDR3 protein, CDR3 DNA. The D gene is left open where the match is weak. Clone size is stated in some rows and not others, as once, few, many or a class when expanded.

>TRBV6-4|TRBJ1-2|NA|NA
CASSEVWAPSANYGYTF
TGTGCCAGCAGTGAAGTCTGGGCCCCTTCAGCTAACTATGGCTACACCTTC
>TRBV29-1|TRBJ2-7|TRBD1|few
CSVRGVVTGAYEQYF
TGCAGCGTCCGTGGGGTAGTGACAGGGGCCTACGAGCAGTACTTC
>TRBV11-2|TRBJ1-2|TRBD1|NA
CASSFSQGAYGYTF
TGTGCCAGCAGCTTCTCACAGGGGGCCTATGGCTACACCTTC
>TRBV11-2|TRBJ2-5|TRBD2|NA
CASSLVAGTSGGQETQYF
TGTGCCAGCAGCTTAGTTGCGGGGACTAGCGGGGGACAAGAGACCCAGTACTTC
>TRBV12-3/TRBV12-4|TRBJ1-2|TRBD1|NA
CASSLGQGTGGYTF
TGTGCCAGCAGTTTAGGACAGGGGACGGGCGGCTACACCTTC
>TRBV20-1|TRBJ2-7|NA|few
CSARDSGTNYYEQYF
TGCAGTGCTAGAGATTCCGGGACAAACTACTACGAGCAGTACTTC
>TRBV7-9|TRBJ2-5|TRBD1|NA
CASRGGQLQETQYF
TGTGCCAGCAGAGGGGGACAGCTCCAAGAGACCCAGTACTTC
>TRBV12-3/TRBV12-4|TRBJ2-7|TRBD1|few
CASSSRGTGTSEQYF
TGTGCCAGCAGTTCGCGTGGGACAGGAACCTCCGAGCAGTACTTC
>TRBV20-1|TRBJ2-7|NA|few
CSGPTGREQYF
TGCAGTGGACCGACAGGCCGAGAGCAGTACTTC
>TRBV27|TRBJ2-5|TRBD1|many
CASSLAPDRVGETQYF
TGTGCCAGCAGTTTAGCTCCTGACAGGGTAGGAGAGACCCAGTACTTC
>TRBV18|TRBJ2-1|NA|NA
CASSPGAPYGGEQFF
TGTGCCAGCTCACCAGGGGCACCCTACGGTGGTGAGCAGTTCTTC
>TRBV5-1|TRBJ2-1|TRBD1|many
CASSINRGLSNEQFF
TGCGCCAGCAGCATAAACAGGGGATTAAGTAATGAGCAGTTCTTC
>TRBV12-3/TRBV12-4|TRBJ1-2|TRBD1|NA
CASSSYSTTGLDGYTF
TGTGCCAGCAGTTCTTACTCCACGACAGGGTTGGATGGCTACACCTTC
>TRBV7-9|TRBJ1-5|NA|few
CASSIHSPDEGRQPQHF
TGTGCCAGCAGCATCCACTCTCCGGACGAGGGACGTCAGCCCCAGCATTTT
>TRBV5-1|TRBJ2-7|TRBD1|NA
CASGTGGVYEQYF
TGCGCCAGCGGGACAGGGGGCGTTTACGAGCAGTACTTC
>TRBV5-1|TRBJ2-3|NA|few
CASSLASRGSTDTQYF
TGCGCCAGCAGCTTGGCCAGTCGGGGTAGCACAGATACGCAGTATTTT
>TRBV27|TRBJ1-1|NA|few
CASSLVYRHTEAFF
TGTGCCAGCAGTTTAGTGTACAGACACACTGAAGCTTTCTTT
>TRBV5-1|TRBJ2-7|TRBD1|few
CASSLPGQGDEQYF
TGCGCCAGCAGCCTCCCGGGACAGGGGGACGAGCAGTACTTC
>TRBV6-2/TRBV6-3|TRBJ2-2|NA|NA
CASSYYIPAAGELFF
TGTGCCAGCAGTTACTATATCCCGGCAGCCGGGGAGCTGTTTTTT
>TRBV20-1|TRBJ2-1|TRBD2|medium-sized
CSAGGGVYNEQFF
TGCAGTGCCGGCGGGGGAGTTTACAATGAGCAGTTCTTC
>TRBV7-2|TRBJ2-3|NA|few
CASSSSFGTGTDTQYF
TGTGCCAGCAGCTCCAGCTTTGGTACCGGCACAGATACGCAGTATTTT
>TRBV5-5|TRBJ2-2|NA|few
CASSSFLTGELFF
TGTGCCAGCAGCTCGTTCCTTACCGGGGAGCTGTTTTTT
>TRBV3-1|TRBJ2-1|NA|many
CASSQANAQQFF
TGTGCCAGCAGCCAAGCAAACGCGCAGCAGTTCTTC
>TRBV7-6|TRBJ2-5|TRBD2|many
CASTEPASGKETQYF
TGTGCCAGCACGGAACCGGCTAGCGGTAAAGAGACCCAGTACTTC
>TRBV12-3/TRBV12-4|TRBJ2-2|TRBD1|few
CASSSPTGYTGELFF
TGTGCCAGCAGTTCCCCGACAGGGTACACCGGGGAGCTGTTTTTT
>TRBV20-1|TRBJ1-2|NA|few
CSAAGLAYGYTF
TGCAGTGCAGCGGGACTCGCATATGGCTACACCTTC
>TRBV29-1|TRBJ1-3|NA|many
CSAVRSGGNTIYF
TGCAGCGCTGTGCGATCGGGAGGAAACACCATATATTTT
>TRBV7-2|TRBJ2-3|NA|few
CASSLRAQGYTDTQYF
TGTGCCAGCAGCTTACGGGCACAGGGATACACAGATACGCAGTATTTT
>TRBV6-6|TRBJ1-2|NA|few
CASSTGWRDGYTF
TGTGCCAGCAGTACGGGGTGGAGGGATGGCTACACCTTC
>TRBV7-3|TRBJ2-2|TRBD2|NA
CASSGRTSGVGTGELFF
TGTGCCAGCAGCGGGAGGACTAGCGGGGTCGGCACCGGGGAGCTGTTTTTT
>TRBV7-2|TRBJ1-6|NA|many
CASSLYRSSPLHF
TGTGCCAGCAGCTTATACAGGTCTTCACCCCTCCACTTT
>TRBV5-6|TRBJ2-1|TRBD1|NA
CASSKGQGPYNEQFF
TGTGCCAGCAGCAAGGGACAGGGTCCCTACAATGAGCAGTTCTTC
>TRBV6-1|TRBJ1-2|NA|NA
CASSERAGDYGYTF
TGTGCCAGCAGTGAACGGGCAGGAGACTATGGCTACACCTTC
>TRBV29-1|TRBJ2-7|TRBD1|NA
CSAIGTGAIPEQYF
TGCAGCGCAATCGGGACAGGGGCAATCCCCGAGCAGTACTTC
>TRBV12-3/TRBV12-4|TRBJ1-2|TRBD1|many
CATSTGMGYGYTF
TGTGCCACTTCGACAGGGATGGGCTATGGCTACACCTTC
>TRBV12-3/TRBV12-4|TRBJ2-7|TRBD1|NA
CASSLRDRASYEQYF
TGTGCCAGCAGTTTAAGGGACAGGGCCTCCTACGAGCAGTACTTC
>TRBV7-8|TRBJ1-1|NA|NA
CASGGAITEAFF
TGTGCCAGCGGAGGCGCAATAACTGAAGCTTTCTTT
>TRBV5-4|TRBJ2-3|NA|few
CASSLRLSSTDTQYF
TGTGCCAGCAGCTTGCGACTCTCTAGCACAGATACGCAGTATTTT
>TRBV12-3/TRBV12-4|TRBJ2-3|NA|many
CASRIQGSTDTQYF
TGTGCCAGCAGGATACAGGGAAGCACAGATACGCAGTATTTT
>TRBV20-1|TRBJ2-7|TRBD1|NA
CSARDPDRVYEQYF
TGCAGTGCTAGAGATCCGGACAGGGTCTACGAGCAGTACTTC